Below, 5 T cell receptor beta chains from the same sample are listed, as sequenced in a study of T cell repertoires in cytomegalovirus infection. TCRdb re-called the reads through MiXCR, storing one row per CDR3 protein. The sample has around 490,000 distinct CDR3 sequences; around a quarter are singletons. The source material was PBMCs. The receptors originated from a human donor in good health (CMV status not recorded). Some clones in this sample may be carry-over from other donors' samples.

Only a few counts were recorded for this clonotype. The CDR3 region is CASSYYRWNEQFF. The CDR3 DNA sequence: TGTGCCAGCAGTTACTACAGGTGGAATGAGCAGTTCTTC. This chain links TRBV6-2 or TRBV6-3 with TRBJ2-1, with a tentative D call TRBD1 (5 bases). Germline V CDR1 and CDR2: MNHEY, SVGEGT. The CDR3 consists of 13 residues. V was clipped by 1 base and J by 7 bases, with 8 bases between them.

A few counts support this clonotype. The chain links TRBV12-3 or TRBV12-4 to TRBJ1-3; D may be TRBD1 (5 bases). V was shortened by 9 bases and J by 0 bases, with 21 bases between the two germline ends. This CDR3 has 17 residues. In DNA, the CDR3 is TGTGCCAGTGACCTAGGACGGGGCTACGTCTCTGGAAACACCATATATTTT. Residues: CASDLGRGYVSGNTIYF.

CDR3 DNA: TGTGCCAGCAGTCCCGGACAGCGGAGATCCTACAATGAGCAGTTCTTC. It specifies CASSPGQRRSYNEQFF. The rearrangement uses TRBV12-3 or TRBV12-4 and TRBJ2-1; D may be TRBD1 (6 bases). The V and J ends lost 5 bases and 1 base respectively, with 15 bases between them. CDR3 size: 16 residues.

CDR3 DNA: TGTGCCAGCAGCTCCCACAGGTTAGCTAACTATGGCTACACCTTC. Its translation is CASSSHRLANYGYTF. V and J are TRBV7-8 and TRBJ1-2; tentative D call: TRBD1 (5 bases). V lost 4 bases, J lost 0 bases, and 12 bases lay in between. The germline V gene encodes CDR1 SGHVS and CDR2 FQNEAQ. The CDR3 has 15 amino acids.

The V and J genes are TRBV7-9 and TRBJ2-5, with D hard to call. The CDR3 has 14 residues. Germline lookup yields CDR1 SEHNR and CDR2 FQNEAQ (reference sequence). V was cut by 0 bases and J by 5 bases, with 10 bases left in between. The DNA for the CDR3 is TGTGCCAGCAGCTTAGCAGGATCGGCGGAGACCCAGTACTTC. This translates into CASSLAGSAETQYF.